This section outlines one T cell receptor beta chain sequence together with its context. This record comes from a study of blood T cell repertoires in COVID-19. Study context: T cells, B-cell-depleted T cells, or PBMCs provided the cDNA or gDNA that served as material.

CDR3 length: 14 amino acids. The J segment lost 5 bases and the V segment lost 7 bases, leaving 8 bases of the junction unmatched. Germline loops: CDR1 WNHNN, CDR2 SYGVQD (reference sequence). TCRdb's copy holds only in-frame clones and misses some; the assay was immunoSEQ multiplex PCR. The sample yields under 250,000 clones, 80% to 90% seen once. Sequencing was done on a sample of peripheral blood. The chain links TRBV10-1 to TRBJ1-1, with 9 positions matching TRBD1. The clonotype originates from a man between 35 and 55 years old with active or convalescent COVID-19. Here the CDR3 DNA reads TGCGCCAGCAAGGACAGGGGTTCGGGAACTGAAGCTTTCTTT. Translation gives CASKDRGSGTEAFF.